The present TCR beta chain was sequenced within a study of Tregs in tolerant kidney transplant recipients. The V gene end was trimmed by 10 bases and the J gene end by 7 bases; junction bases not matched to a gene: 7. This CDR3 is 13 amino acids long. Germline CDR1 LNHDA, CDR2 SQIVND (reference sequence). CD4+CD25+CD127- Tregs, CD4+CD25- non-Tregs, CD4 and CD8 cells were sorted. Only in-frame clones appear in the TCRdb table, and some are missing; sequencing was by immunoSEQ multiplex PCR. The sample holds roughly 32,000 clones. Study results and caveats: Findings come from small patient numbers and require larger validation.

As to this clone: Antigen: not known. With the read ending 3 residues before the CDR3 end, the germline J gene is used to fill in that end.

This chain uses TRBV19 with TRBJ1-4; 9 bases agree with TRBD1. The sequence came from a human donor who received a combined kidney and bone marrow transplant. The source was CD8+ T cells from blood, collected before the transplant. CDR3 in amino acids: CATSGTGIEKLFF. The CDR3 DNA, read in part, is TGTGCCACCTCCGGGACAGGGATTGAAAAA.